This TCR beta chain is drawn from a study of T cells of healthy individuals. CDR3 length: 15 residues. Trimming stripped 5 bases from V and 1 base from J, with 9 bases between. Germline CDR1 and CDR2: MGHDK and SYGVNS. One entry per CDR3 protein, called by TCRdb with MiXCR from the 5' RACE reads. This sample has over 40,000 distinct CDR3 sequences, with around 4.5% found just once. Only a few counts were recorded for this clonotype. J is TRBJ1-6 and V is TRBV25-1; weak D call: TRBD1 (5 bases). This receptor was taken from a human donor in good health. Here the CDR3 reads CASSIGVSYNSPLHF. The CDR3 nucleotides are TGTGCCAGCAGTATAGGGGTGTCCTATAATTCACCCCTCCACTTT.